These T cell receptor beta chains were read from a single sample in a study of shared clonotypes between healthy human individuals. Using immunoSEQ multiplex PCR, the repertoire was profiled, and TCRdb retains in-frame clones only, with some absent. Seen here are 1.4 million or so clones, approximately 98.5% observed once, and the top ten hold roughly 0.35%. The sequenced material came from naive CD4+ T cells sorted from blood. These receptors all come from a man between 25 and 39 years old in good health. Both conserved end residues are part of each CDR3. Fields, in order: V gene, D gene, clone size, J gene, CDR3 DNA, CDR3 protein. A D gene is named only where the DNA matches it firmly. Clone size is stated in some rows and not others, as once, few, many or a class when expanded.

>TRBV29-1|NA|NA|TRBJ2-7
TGCAGCGTTGAGGGACCCGGGGCCGAGCAGTACTTC
CSVEGPGAEQYF
>TRBV10-1|NA|NA|TRBJ2-1
TGCGCCAGCAGTGAGACTAGAAGGTCCTACAATGAGCAGTTCTTC
CASSETRRSYNEQFF
>TRBV27|NA|once|TRBJ1-2
TGTGCCAGCAGCTACGGGGGGCGTAGTTATGGCTACACCTTC
CASSYGGRSYGYTF
>TRBV14|NA|NA|TRBJ2-7
TGTGCCAGCAGCCAACGGGGGAGCTCCTACGAGCAGTACTTC
CASSQRGSSYEQYF
>TRBV7-2|NA|NA|TRBJ1-2
TGTGCCAGCAGCTTAGTTGCTGGCTACACCTTC
CASSLVAGYTF
>TRBV2|NA|NA|TRBJ1-3
TGTGCCAGCAGTGAAGCAGGGGGCTCTGGAAACACCATATATTTT
CASSEAGGSGNTIYF
>TRBV6-6|NA|NA|TRBJ2-7
TGTGCCACCGGAACAGGACCGTCCTACGAGCAGTACTTC
CATGTGPSYEQYF
>TRBV6-5|NA|NA|TRBJ2-3
TGTGCCAGCAGTTTGGGAGATACGCAGTATTTT
CASSLGDTQYF
>TRBV5-1|TRBD1|NA|TRBJ2-1
TGCGCCAGCAGTCTTCAGGGGGCGCAAGATGAGCAGTTCTTC
CASSLQGAQDEQFF
>TRBV7-6|NA|NA|TRBJ1-5
TGTGCCAGCAGCTTAGCCAATGCAGGGGCTAGTAGCAATCAGCCCCAGCATTTT
CASSLANAGASSNQPQHF
>TRBV5-6|NA|NA|TRBJ2-6
TGTGCCAGCAGCCTAAAAACTACTGGGGCCAACGTCCTGACTTTC
CASSLKTTGANVLTF
>TRBV9|NA|NA|TRBJ2-7
TGTGCCAGCAGCGTAGGGGCAGGGGCGTACGAGCAGTACTTC
CASSVGAGAYEQYF
>TRBV7-2|TRBD2|NA|TRBJ2-1
TGTGCCAGCATCATTAGCGGGAGAGGGTACGGTGAGCAGTTCTTC
CASIISGRGYGEQFF
>TRBV5-4|NA|once|TRBJ1-2
TGTGCCAGCAGCTCGGACGGGAGGAGCCACTTATATGGCTACACCTTC
CASSSDGRSHLYGYTF
>TRBV5-1|TRBD2|NA|TRBJ2-1
TGCGCCAGCGGAACTAGCGAGGGCAATGAGCAGTTCTTC
CASGTSEGNEQFF
>TRBV5-5|NA|few|TRBJ2-4
TGTGCCAGCAGCGCACGGGGACGGGAGAACATTCAGTACTTC
CASSARGRENIQYF
>TRBV6-1|TRBD2|NA|TRBJ2-1
TGTGCCAGCAGTGATAGCGGGAATGAGCAGTTCTTC
CASSDSGNEQFF
>TRBV19|TRBD1|NA|TRBJ1-1
TGTGCCAGTAGGAGCCCACTCCTCAGGGGGCTGAATACTGAAGCTTTCTTT
CASRSPLLRGLNTEAFF
>TRBV9|TRBD1|once|TRBJ1-2
TGTGCCAGCAGCCCCGGACAGGAAGTCTATGGCTACACCTTC
CASSPGQEVYGYTF
>TRBV9|TRBD2|NA|TRBJ2-2
TGTGCCAGCAGCGTAGTTGCGGGAGTCGGGGAGCTGTTTTTT
CASSVVAGVGELFF
>TRBV27|NA|NA|TRBJ2-7
TGTGCCAGCACTAGGGGGGGGCCGTCCGAGCAGTACTTC
CASTRGGPSEQYF
>TRBV29-1|NA|NA|TRBJ2-7
TGCAGCGTTCGGACGGCTGCCTACGAGCAGTACTTC
CSVRTAAYEQYF
>TRBV19|TRBD2|NA|TRBJ2-5
TGTGCCAGTAGTGCGGGGACTAGCCGACAAGAGACCCAGTACTTC
CASSAGTSRQETQYF
>TRBV19|TRBD2|once|TRBJ2-3
TGTGCCAGTAGAACTAGCGGGTACACAGATACGCAGTATTTT
CASRTSGYTDTQYF
>TRBV5-5|TRBD1|NA|TRBJ2-2
TGTGCCAGCAGCTTCCTGGCAGGGGGTAACACCGGGGAGCTGTTTTTT
CASSFLAGGNTGELFF
>TRBV29-1|NA|NA|TRBJ2-1
TGCAGCGCACGCCCCACTGGGTTTGTCAATGAGCAGTTCTTC
CSARPTGFVNEQFF
>TRBV7-3|NA|NA|TRBJ2-5
TGTGCCAGCAGCGTCCAGACAGGTTACGGAGAGACCCAGTACTTC
CASSVQTGYGETQYF
>TRBV2|TRBD1|NA|TRBJ2-2
TGTGCCAGCAGGGGGACAGGGGTCGCCGGGGAGCTGTTTTTT
CASRGTGVAGELFF
>TRBV7-9|NA|NA|TRBJ1-1
TGTGCCAGCAGCTTGGGTCAGCCTGGCCCTGAAGCTTTCTTT
CASSLGQPGPEAFF
>TRBV27|NA|NA|TRBJ2-1
TGTGCCAGCAGTTCAGGTGTTAGCCTACTGAGAGGCAATGAGCAGTTCTTC
CASSSGVSLLRGNEQFF
>TRBV15|TRBD2|NA|TRBJ2-7
TGTGCCACCAGCAAGCGGGAGGCCTACGAGCAGTACTTC
CATSKREAYEQYF
>TRBV18|NA|NA|TRBJ1-2
TGTGCCAGCTCACCGGGAGGGACGGGGAGCATGGTCGGCTACACCTTC
CASSPGGTGSMVGYTF
>TRBV19|TRBD2|once|TRBJ2-1
TGTGCCAGTAGTATATCGAGCGGGAGGATAGCGGGCCAATCCTACAATGAGCAGTTCTTC
CASSISSGRIAGQSYNEQFF
>TRBV5-1|TRBD2|NA|TRBJ2-1
TGCGCCAGCAGCTTGAGGGCTAGCGGACTCCTCAATGAGCAGTTCTTC
CASSLRASGLLNEQFF
>TRBV7-2|NA|NA|TRBJ1-3
TGTGCCAGCAGACCGCTAGGGTCCGGAAACACCATATATTTT
CASRPLGSGNTIYF
>TRBV5-1|TRBD1|NA|TRBJ1-2
TGCGCCAGCAGCTTGGGGGCAGGGGGTAACTATGGCTACACCTTC
CASSLGAGGNYGYTF
>TRBV7-9|NA|NA|TRBJ2-5
TGTGCCAGCAGCTTTAGAATCGAAGAGACCCAGTACTTC
CASSFRIEETQYF
>TRBV21-1|NA|NA|TRBJ1-2
TGTGCCAGCATGTACCCACTGACTAACTATGGCTACACCTTC
CASMYPLTNYGYTF
>TRBV5-5|TRBD1|NA|TRBJ1-2
TGTGCCAGCAGCTTGACCCCACCAGGACAGGGCTCCTATGGCTACACCTTC
CASSLTPPGQGSYGYTF
>TRBV7-8|NA|NA|TRBJ2-2
TGTGCCAGCAGCTTAATTCTGCGGACCGGGGAGCTGTTTTTT
CASSLILRTGELFF
>TRBV11-2|TRBD1|NA|TRBJ1-2
TGTGCCAGCAGCGGCCGACAGGGAGGTGGCTACACCTTC
CASSGRQGGGYTF
>TRBV28|NA|NA|TRBJ1-5
TGTGCCAGCAGTTTCACCGAGAATCAGCCCCAGCATTTT
CASSFTENQPQHF
>TRBV9|TRBD1|once|TRBJ2-6
TGTGCCAGCAGCGCCCCTCGGGACAGGGGAATCTCTGGGGCCAACGTCCTGACTTTC
CASSAPRDRGISGANVLTF
>TRBV18|TRBD2|NA|TRBJ2-3
TGTGCCAGCTCACCGGCTAGCGGGATTAGGGCAGATACGCAGTATTTT
CASSPASGIRADTQYF
>TRBV6-6|NA|NA|TRBJ2-7
TGTGCCAGCAGTTACGCCCGATCCAAGGCAACCTACGAGCAGTACTTC
CASSYARSKATYEQYF
>TRBV11-1|TRBD1|NA|TRBJ2-7
TGTGCCAGCAGCCGACGACAGGGGTACGAGCAGTACTTC
CASSRRQGYEQYF
>TRBV7-2|NA|NA|TRBJ2-2
TGTGCCAGCAGCGCCGGAACAGGGTTTTCCGGGGAGCTGTTTTTT
CASSAGTGFSGELFF
>TRBV25-1|TRBD1|NA|TRBJ1-5
TGTGCCACCGAGGCAAGGACAGGCAGCAATCAGCCCCAGCATTTT
CATEARTGSNQPQHF
>TRBV9|NA|NA|TRBJ2-2
TGTGCCAGCAGCGTCCGTTCCGGCAGCTGGAGAGGATCCGGGGAGCTGTTTTTT
CASSVRSGSWRGSGELFF